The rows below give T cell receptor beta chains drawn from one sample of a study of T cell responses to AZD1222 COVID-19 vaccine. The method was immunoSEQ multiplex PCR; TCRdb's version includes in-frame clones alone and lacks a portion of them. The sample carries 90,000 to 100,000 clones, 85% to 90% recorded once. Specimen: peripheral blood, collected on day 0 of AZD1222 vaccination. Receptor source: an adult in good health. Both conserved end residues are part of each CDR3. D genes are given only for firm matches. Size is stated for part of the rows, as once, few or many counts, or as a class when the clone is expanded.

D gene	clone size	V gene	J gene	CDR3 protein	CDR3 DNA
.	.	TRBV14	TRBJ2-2	CASSQFMRAGELFF	TGTGCCAGCAGCCAATTTATGCGGGCCGGGGAGCTGTTTTTT
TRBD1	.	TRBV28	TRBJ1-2	CASSSSGTGLWNYGYTF	TGTGCCAGCAGTTCGTCCGGGACAGGGTTATGGAACTATGGCTACACCTTC
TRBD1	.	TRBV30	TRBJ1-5	CAWGADRGAANQPQHF	TGTGCCTGGGGGGCCGACAGGGGAGCGGCCAATCAGCCCCAGCATTTT
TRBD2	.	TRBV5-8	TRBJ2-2	CASSFLAAPNTGELFF	TGTGCCAGCAGCTTTCTAGCGGCTCCGAACACCGGGGAGCTGTTTTTT
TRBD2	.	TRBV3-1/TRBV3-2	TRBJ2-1	CASSQMLAGSSYNEQFF	TGTGCCAGCAGCCAAATGCTAGCGGGTAGCTCCTACAATGAGCAGTTCTTC
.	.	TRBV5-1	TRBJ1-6	CASSIDLPGSTRDSPLHF	TGCGCCAGCAGCATTGATCTACCGGGCTCCACCAGGGATTCACCCCTCCACTTT
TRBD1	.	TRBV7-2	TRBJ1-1	CASSRGGGLATEAFF	TGTGCCAGCAGCCGCGGAGGGGGCCTGGCCACTGAAGCTTTCTTT
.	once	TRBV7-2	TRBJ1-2	CASSSNTGYGYTF	TGTGCCAGCAGCTCAAACACGGGGTATGGCTACACCTTC
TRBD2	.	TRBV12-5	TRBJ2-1	CASGLPPGTSVYNEQFF	TGTGCTAGTGGTTTGCCCCCCGGGACTAGCGTATACAATGAGCAGTTCTTC
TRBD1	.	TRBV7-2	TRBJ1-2	CASSRGTANYGYTF	TGTGCCAGCAGTCGGGGGACAGCTAACTATGGCTACACCTTC
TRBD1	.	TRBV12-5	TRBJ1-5	CASGLGTGGNNQPQHF	TGTGCTAGTGGTTTGGGGACAGGGGGGAACAATCAGCCCCAGCATTTT
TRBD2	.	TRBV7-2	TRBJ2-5	CASSEGLAATQETQYF	TGTGCCAGCAGCGAAGGACTAGCGGCGACACAAGAGACCCAGTACTTC
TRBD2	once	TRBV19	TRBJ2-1	CASSIGLAGAVSSYNEQFF	TGTGCCAGTAGTATAGGGCTAGCGGGGGCCGTTAGCTCCTACAATGAGCAGTTCTTC
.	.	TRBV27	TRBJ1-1	CASSLGQGLNTEAFF	TGTGCCAGCAGTTTAGGTCAGGGCCTCAACACTGAAGCTTTCTTT
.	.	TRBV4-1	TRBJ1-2	CASSQDRFGGYTF	TGCGCCAGCAGCCAGGATCGATTTGGTGGCTACACCTTC
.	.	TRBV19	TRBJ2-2	CASSLHNTGELFF	TGTGCCAGTAGCCTTCATAACACCGGGGAGCTGTTTTTT
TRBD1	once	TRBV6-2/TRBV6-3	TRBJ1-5	CASSYDRGSNQPQHF	TGTGCCAGCAGTTACGACAGGGGTTCAAATCAGCCCCAGCATTTT
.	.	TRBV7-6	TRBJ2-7	CASSAQGASSYEQYF	TGTGCCAGCAGCGCCCAGGGAGCCAGCTCCTACGAGCAGTACTTC
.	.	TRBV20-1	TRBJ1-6	CSASSAGGSSPLHF	TGCAGTGCTAGTTCGGCGGGGGGTAGTTCACCCCTCCACTTT
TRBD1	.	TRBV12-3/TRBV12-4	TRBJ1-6	CASHSTGGSPLHF	TGTGCCAGCCACTCGACAGGGGGATCACCCCTCCACTTT
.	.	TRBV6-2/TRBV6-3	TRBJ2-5	CASSYPYRGRETQYF	TGTGCCAGCAGTTACCCATACAGAGGCCGGGAGACCCAGTACTTC
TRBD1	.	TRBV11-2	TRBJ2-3	CASSSERGGVHTQYF	TGTGCCAGCAGCTCCGAGCGAGGGGGCGTACATACGCAGTATTTT
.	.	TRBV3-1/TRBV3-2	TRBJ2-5	CASSPRGAGETQYF	TGTGCCAGCAGCCCCCGGGGGGCGGGGGAGACCCAGTACTTC
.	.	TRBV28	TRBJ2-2	CASRGAGYTGELFF	TGTGCCAGCAGGGGGGCAGGATACACCGGGGAGCTGTTTTTT
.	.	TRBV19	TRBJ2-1	CASSISEYNEQFF	TGTGCCAGTAGTATCTCAGAATACAATGAGCAGTTCTTC
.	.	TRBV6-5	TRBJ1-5	CASFRNGDGNQPQHF	TGTGCCAGTTTCCGAAACGGGGACGGCAATCAGCCCCAGCATTTT
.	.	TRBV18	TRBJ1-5	CASSSDESQPQHF	TGTGCCAGCTCCTCGGACGAAAGTCAGCCCCAGCATTTT
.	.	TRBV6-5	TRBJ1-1	CASAREGRLNTEAFF	TGTGCCAGTGCTCGGGAGGGGCGGTTGAACACTGAAGCTTTCTTT
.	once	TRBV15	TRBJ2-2	CATSRDFGVTGELFF	TGTGCCACCAGCAGAGATTTTGGGGTTACCGGGGAGCTGTTTTTT
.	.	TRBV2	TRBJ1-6	CASRRGRTTNSPLHF	TGTGCCAGCAGACGGGGCAGGACGACAAATTCACCCCTCCACTTT
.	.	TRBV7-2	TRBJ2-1	CASSPDSYNEQFF	TGTGCCAGCAGCCCGGATTCCTACAATGAGCAGTTCTTC
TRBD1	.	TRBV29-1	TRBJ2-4	CSGLDRGMVLENIQYF	TGCAGCGGACTAGACAGGGGAATGGTCCTAGAAAACATTCAGTACTTC
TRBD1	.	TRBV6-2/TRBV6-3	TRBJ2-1	CASSYSAGGSRNEQFF	TGTGCCAGCAGTTACTCGGCAGGGGGCAGCAGGAATGAGCAGTTCTTC
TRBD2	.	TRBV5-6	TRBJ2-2	CASRGRPGGRNTGELFF	TGTGCCAGCAGGGGTCGACCGGGGGGGAGGAACACCGGGGAGCTGTTTTTT
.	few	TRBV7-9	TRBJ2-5	CASSLARHAETQYF	TGTGCCAGCAGCTTAGCGAGGCATGCGGAGACCCAGTACTTC
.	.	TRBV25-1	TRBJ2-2	CASRGQNTGELFF	TGTGCCAGCAGGGGACAGAACACCGGGGAGCTGTTTTTT
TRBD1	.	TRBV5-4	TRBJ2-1	CASSSGQGAREQFF	TGTGCCAGCAGCTCCGGACAGGGGGCGCGAGAGCAGTTCTTC
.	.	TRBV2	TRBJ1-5	CASSGETADNQPQHF	TGTGCCAGCAGTGGAGAGACAGCCGACAATCAGCCCCAGCATTTT
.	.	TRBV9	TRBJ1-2	CASSRNYGYTF	TGTGCCAGCAGCAGGAACTATGGCTACACCTTC
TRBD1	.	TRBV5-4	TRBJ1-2	CASSLDQGVRGYTF	TGTGCCAGCAGCTTGGATCAGGGGGTACGGGGCTACACCTTC
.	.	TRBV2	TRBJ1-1	CASSRGPGTEAFF	TGTGCCAGCAGCCGGGGGCCGGGAACTGAAGCTTTCTTT
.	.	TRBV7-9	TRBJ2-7	CASSLEGHEQYF	TGTGCCAGCAGCTTAGAAGGGCACGAGCAGTACTTC
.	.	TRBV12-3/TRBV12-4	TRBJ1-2	CASSFTEGYTF	TGTGCCAGCAGTTTCACGGAGGGCTACACCTTC
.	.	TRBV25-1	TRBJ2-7	CASSEGNGQYF	TGTGCCAGCAGTGAAGGGAATGGGCAGTACTTC
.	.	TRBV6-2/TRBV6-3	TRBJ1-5	CASSYLSRGGSYSNQPQHF	TGTGCCAGCAGTTACCTTTCCCGGGGTGGCAGCTATAGCAATCAGCCCCAGCATTTT
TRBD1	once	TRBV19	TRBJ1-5	CASMTPGTGVGQPQHF	TGTGCCAGTATGACGCCCGGGACAGGGGTAGGACAGCCCCAGCATTTT
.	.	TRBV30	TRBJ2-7	CAWSVYISYEQYF	TGTGCCTGGAGTGTTTATATTTCCTACGAGCAGTACTTC